Detailed here is one TCR beta chain. The record originates from a study of shared clonotypes between healthy human individuals. Trimming at V came to 4 bases and at J to 4 bases, leaving 3 bases not matched to a gene. Per germline, CDR1 MNHNS and CDR2 SASEGT. The CDR3 sequence is 13 residues long. The naive CD8 subset, CD45RO-negative cells positively selected for CCR7, excluded terminally differentiated effector memory CD45RA+ cells. The study enrolled healthy HIV-negative adults without recent acute infections or vaccinations as donors. Genomic DNA belonging to each subset was distributed in equal measure over several immunoSEQ plates. Profiled with immunoSEQ multiplex PCR; TCRdb holds only in-frame clones, not every one. The table records about 2,200,000 clones, 90% to 95% of them present only once.

The TCR originated in a man between 18 and 29 years old in good health. Some clones in this sample may be carry-over from other donors' samples. Sequencing was carried out using naive CD8+ T cells from PBMCs. The chain links TRBV6-1 to TRBJ1-1, with 7 bases fitting TRBD1. The CDR3 nucleotides read TGTGCCAGCAGTGGACAGGGAGCCACTGAAGCTTTCTTT. Its translation: CASSGQGATEAFF.